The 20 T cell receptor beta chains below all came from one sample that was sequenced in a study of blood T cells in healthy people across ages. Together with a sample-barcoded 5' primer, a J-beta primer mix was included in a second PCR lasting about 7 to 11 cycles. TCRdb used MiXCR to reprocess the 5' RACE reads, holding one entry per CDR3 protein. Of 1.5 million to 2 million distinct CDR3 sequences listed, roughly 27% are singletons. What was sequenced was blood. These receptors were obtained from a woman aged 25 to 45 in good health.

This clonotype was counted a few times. Here the CDR3 reads CATRAGGGNYEQYF. DNA for the CDR3: TGTGCCACCAGAGCAGGGGGTGGGAACTACGAGCAGTACTTC. This chain links TRBV15 with TRBJ2-7; 7 bases line up with TRBD1. From germline, CDR1 is LNHNV and CDR2 YYDKDF (reference sequence). The CDR3 contains 14 residues. V shed 6 bases, J shed 3 bases, and the junction held 8 bases outside the gene matches.

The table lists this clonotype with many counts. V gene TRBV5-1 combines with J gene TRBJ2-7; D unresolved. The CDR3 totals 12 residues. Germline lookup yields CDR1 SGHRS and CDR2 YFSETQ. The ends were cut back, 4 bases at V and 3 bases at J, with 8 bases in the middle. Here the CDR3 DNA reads TGCGCCAGCAGCACCACAGACTACGAGCAGTACTTC. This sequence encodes CASSTTDYEQYF.

Here the CDR3 DNA reads TGTGCCAGCAGCTCTACCCGGGGCTACAATGAGCAGTTCTTC. Translation: CASSSTRGYNEQFF. The rearrangement joins TRBV7-9 to TRBJ2-1, with a tentative D call TRBD2 (5 bases). The CDR3 sequence is 14 residues long. Looked up from germline, CDR1 is SEHNR and CDR2 is FQNEAQ (reference sequence). Trimming left V 4 bases short and J 3 bases short, with 10 bases between.

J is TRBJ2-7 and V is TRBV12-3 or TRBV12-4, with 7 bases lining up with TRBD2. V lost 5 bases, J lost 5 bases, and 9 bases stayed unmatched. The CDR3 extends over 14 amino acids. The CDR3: CASSPPGGGDEQYF. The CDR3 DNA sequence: TGTGCCAGCAGTCCCCCGGGGGGTGGCGACGAGCAGTACTTC.

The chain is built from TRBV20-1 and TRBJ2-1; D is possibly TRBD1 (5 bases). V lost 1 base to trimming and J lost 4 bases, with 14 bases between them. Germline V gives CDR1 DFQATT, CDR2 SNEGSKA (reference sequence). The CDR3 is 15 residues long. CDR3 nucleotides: TGCAGTGCTAGAGGGACACCGAAGGGATACAATGAGCAGTTCTTC. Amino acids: CSARGTPKGYNEQFF.

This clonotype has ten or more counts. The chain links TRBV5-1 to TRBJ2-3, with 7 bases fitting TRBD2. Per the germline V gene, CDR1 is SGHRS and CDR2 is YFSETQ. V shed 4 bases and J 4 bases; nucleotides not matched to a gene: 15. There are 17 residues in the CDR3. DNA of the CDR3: TGCGCCAGCAGCGGGATCTCAGGCGGGAGATTTCCAGATACGCAGTATTTT. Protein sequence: CASSGISGGRFPDTQYF.

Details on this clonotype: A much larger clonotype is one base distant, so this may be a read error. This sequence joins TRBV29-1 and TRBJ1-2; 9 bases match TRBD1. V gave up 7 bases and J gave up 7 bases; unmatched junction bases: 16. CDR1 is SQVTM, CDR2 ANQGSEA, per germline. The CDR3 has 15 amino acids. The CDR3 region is CSAAGTGPLWGGYTF. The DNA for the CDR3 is TGCAGCGCCGCCGGGACAGGGCCCCTCTGGGGTGGCTACACCTTC. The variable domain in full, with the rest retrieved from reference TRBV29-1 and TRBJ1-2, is SAVISQKPSRDICQRGTSLTIQCQVDSQVTMMFWYRQQPGQSLTLIATANQGSEATYESGFVIDKFPISRPNLTFSTLTVSNMSPEDSSIYLCSAAGTGPLWGGYTFGSGTRLTVV.

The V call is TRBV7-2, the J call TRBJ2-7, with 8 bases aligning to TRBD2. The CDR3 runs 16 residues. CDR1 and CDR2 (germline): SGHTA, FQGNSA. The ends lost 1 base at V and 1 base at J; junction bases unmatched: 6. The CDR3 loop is CASSLGWSSGSYEQYF. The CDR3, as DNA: TGTGCCAGCAGCTTAGGGTGGTCTAGCGGGTCCTACGAGCAGTACTTC.

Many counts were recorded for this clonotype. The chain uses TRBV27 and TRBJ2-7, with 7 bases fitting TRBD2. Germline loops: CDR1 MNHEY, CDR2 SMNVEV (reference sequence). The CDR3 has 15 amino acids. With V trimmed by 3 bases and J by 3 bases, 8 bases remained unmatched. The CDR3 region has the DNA TGTGCCAGCAGTTTGGGAGGGCGCCGGGACTACGAGCAGTACTTC. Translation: CASSLGGRRDYEQYF.

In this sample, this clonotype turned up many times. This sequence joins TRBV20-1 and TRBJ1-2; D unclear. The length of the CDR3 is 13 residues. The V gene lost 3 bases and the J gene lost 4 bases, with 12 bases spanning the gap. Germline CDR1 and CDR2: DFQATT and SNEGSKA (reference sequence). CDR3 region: CSASPRLGYGYTF. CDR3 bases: TGCAGTGCTAGCCCCAGGCTCGGCTATGGCTACACCTTC.

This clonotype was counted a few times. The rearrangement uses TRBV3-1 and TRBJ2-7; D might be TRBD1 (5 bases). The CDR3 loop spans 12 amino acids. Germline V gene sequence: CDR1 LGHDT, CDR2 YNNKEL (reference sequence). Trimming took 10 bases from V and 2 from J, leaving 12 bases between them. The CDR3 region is CATGQDTYEQYF. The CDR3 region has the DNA TGTGCCACAGGGCAGGACACCTACGAGCAGTACTTC.

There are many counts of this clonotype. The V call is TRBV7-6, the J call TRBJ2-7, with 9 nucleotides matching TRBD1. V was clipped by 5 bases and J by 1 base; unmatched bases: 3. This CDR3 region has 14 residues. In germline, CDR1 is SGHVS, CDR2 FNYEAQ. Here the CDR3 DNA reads TGTGCCAGCAGCGCGACAGGGGGGTCCTACGAGCAGTACTTC. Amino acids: CASSATGGSYEQYF.

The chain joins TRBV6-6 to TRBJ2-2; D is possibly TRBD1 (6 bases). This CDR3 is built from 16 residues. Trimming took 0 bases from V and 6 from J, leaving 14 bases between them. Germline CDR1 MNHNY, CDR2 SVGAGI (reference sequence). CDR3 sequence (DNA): TGTGCCAGCAGTTACTCCCCAACTACAGGGTCCGGGGAGCTGTTTTTT. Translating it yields CASSYSPTTGSGELFF.

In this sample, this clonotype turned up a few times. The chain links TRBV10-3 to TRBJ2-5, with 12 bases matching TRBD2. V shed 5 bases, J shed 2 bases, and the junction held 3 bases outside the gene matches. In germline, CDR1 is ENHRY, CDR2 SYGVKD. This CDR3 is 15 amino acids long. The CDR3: CAISRLAGEQETQYF. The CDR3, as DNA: TGTGCCATCAGTCGACTAGCGGGGGAACAAGAGACCCAGTACTTC.

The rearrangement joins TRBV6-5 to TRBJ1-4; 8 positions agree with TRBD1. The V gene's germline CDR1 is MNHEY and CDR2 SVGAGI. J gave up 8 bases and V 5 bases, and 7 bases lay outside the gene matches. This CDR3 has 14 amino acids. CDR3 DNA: TGTGCCAGCAGTCCGACAGGGGCCCGAGAAAAACTGTTTTTT. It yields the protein CASSPTGAREKLFF.

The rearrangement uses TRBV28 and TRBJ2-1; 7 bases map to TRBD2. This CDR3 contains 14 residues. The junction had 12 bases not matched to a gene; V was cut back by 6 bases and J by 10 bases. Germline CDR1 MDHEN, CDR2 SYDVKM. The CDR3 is CASRGEGRAYEQFF. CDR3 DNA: TGTGCCAGCAGAGGGGAGGGCAGAGCCTACGAGCAGTTCTTC.

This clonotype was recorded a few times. The CDR3 DNA reads TGCAGCGTTGAGGAGAGCGCAGATACGCAGTATTTT. This translates into CSVEESADTQYF. The chain recombines TRBV29-1 with TRBJ2-3, with D unresolved. Trimming shortened V by 3 bases and J by 4 bases, and 8 bases separated the two germline ends. The CDR3 sequence is 12 residues long. Germline values: CDR1 SQVTM, CDR2 ANQGSEA.

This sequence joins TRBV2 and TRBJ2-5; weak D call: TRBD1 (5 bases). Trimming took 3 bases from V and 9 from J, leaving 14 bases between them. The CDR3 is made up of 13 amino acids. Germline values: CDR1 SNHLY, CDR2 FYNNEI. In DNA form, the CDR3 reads TGTGCCAGCAGTGACGGTCAGGGTGCGTCCCAGTACTTC. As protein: CASSDGQGASQYF.

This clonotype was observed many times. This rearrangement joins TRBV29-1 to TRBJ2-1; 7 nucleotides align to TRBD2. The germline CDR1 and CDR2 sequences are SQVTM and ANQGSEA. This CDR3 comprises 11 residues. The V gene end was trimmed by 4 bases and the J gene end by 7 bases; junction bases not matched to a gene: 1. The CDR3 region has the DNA TGCAGCGTTGGGGGGGGGAATGAGCAGTTCTTC. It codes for CSVGGGNEQFF.

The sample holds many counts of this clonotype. CDR3 DNA: TGTGCCAGTACCACAGGGTTGACGGGCTACACCTTC. This gives the protein CASTTGLTGYTF. V usage is TRBV19 and J usage is TRBJ1-2; TRBD1 is a possible D gene (6 bases). Between the trimmed V and J ends, which lost 7 bases and 8 bases, there was a span of 14 bases. Per the germline V gene, CDR1 is LNHDA and CDR2 is SQIVND (reference sequence). The CDR3 covers 12 residues.